This T cell receptor (beta chain) originates from a study of blood T cell repertoires in COVID-19. Study-level information: Both acute and convalescent COVID-19 samples were obtained from the United States, Italy and Spain. In each case, the material was cDNA or gDNA derived from T cells, B-cell-depleted T cells, or PBMCs.

Seattle participants joined during active infection and were tracked over time. The germline V gene has CDR1 SEHNR and CDR2 FQNEAQ (reference sequence). This CDR3 has 14 residues. V gave up 0 bases and J gave up 5 bases, with 10 bases separating them. As originally analysed: Researchers report that nucleated cell counts were estimated from reference gene primer amplification. Clones were sequenced by immunoSEQ multiplex PCR, and TCRdb holds only the in-frame ones, with some missing. V and J calls and clone size are copied from that table; D and trimming were computed from the DNA. This table holds fewer than 200,000 clones, around 74% found once.

The sample taken for sequencing was peripheral blood. The V and J genes are TRBV7-9 and TRBJ2-5, with D perhaps TRBD2 (6 bases). This TCR was recovered from a woman aged 55 to 70 with COVID-19, enrolled during active disease. In nucleotides, the CDR3 is TGTGCCAGCAGCTTAGCGGGAGGTAGGGAGACCCAGTACTTC. It specifies CASSLAGGRETQYF. Based on the CDR3 plus reference TRBV7-9 and TRBJ2-5, the full variable domain is DTGVSQNPRHKITKRGQNVTFRCDPISEHNRLYWYRQTLGQGPEFLTYFQNEAQLEKSRLLSDRFSAERPKGSFSTLEIQRTEQGDSAMYLCASSLAGGRETQYFGPGTRLLVL.